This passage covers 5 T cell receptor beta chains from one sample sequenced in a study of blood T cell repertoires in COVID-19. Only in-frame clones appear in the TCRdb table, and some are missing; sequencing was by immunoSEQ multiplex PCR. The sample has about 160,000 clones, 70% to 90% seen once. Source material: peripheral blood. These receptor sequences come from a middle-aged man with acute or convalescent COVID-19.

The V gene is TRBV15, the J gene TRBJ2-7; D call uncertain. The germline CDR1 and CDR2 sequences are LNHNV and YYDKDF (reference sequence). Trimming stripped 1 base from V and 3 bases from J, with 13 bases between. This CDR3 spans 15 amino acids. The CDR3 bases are TGTGCCACCAGCAGAGTGCCTCCCGGTCTCTACGAGCAGTACTTC. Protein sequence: CATSRVPPGLYEQYF. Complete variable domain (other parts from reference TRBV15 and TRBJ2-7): DAMVIQNPRYQVTQFGKPVTLSCSQTLNHNVMYWYQQKSSQAPKLLFHYYDKDFNNEADTPDNFQSRRPNTSFCFLDIRSPGLGDTAMYLCATSRVPPGLYEQYFGPGTRLTVT.

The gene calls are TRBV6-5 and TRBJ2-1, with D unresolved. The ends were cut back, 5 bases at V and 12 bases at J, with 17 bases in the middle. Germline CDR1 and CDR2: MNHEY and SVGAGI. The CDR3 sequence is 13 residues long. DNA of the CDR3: TGTGCCAGCAGTCACGCCGGGTTAATCGGGCAGTTCTTC. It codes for CASSHAGLIGQFF.

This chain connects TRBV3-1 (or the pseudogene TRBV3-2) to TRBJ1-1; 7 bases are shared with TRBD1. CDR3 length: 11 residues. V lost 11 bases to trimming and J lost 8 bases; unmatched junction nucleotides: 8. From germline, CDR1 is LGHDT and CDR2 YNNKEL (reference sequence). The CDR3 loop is CASSGGGEAFF. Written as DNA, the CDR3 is TGTGCCTCCTCGGGAGGGGGCGAAGCTTTCTTT.

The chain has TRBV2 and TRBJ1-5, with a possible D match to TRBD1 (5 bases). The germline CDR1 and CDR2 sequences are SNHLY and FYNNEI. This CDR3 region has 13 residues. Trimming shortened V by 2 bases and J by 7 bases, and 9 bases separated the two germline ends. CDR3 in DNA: TGTGCCAGCAGTGAAAGGGGCGGACAGCCCCAGCATTTT. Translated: CASSERGGQPQHF.

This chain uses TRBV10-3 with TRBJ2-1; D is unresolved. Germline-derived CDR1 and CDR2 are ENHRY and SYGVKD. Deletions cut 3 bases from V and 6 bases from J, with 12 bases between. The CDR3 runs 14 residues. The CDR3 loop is CAISDQEAVNEQFF. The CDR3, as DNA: TGTGCCATCAGTGATCAAGAGGCCGTCAATGAGCAGTTCTTC.